The 9 T cell receptor beta chains listed next were all sequenced from one sample in a study of T cell repertoires in aging, cancer and after chemotherapy. Peripheral blood genomic DNA, not sorted cells or RNA, was the template. TRB rearrangements spanning V, D and J were amplified using mixed TRB-A/B primers. TCRdb ran MiXCR on the multiplex PCR reads and lists one entry per CDR3 protein. The profile shows more than 8,500 distinct CDR3 sequences, approximately 40% of them singletons. The sample taken for sequencing was blood. These receptors all come from a human donor in good health.

The sample holds a few counts of this clonotype. CDR3 region: CASSLIRAPTDTQYF. The CDR3 nucleotides read TGTGCCAGCAGCTTAATTAGAGCCCCCACAGATACGCAGTATTTT. The chain uses TRBV11-3 and TRBJ2-3; D call uncertain. The V end was cut by 2 bases, the J end by 2 bases, with 11 bases between. Germline CDR1 reads SGHNT; CDR2 reads YENEEA. The CDR3 totals 15 residues.

This clonotype was observed a few times. This CDR3 reads CASGRGVRRQYF. The CDR3 DNA reads TGTGCCAGCGGGCGGGGTGTACGTCGACAGTACTTC. The chain joins TRBV27 to TRBJ2-7; D may be TRBD2 (6 bases). V dropped 8 bases and J dropped 10 bases, with 18 bases sitting between them. The CDR3 spans 12 residues. Germline V gene sequence: CDR1 MNHEY, CDR2 SMNVEV (reference sequence).

In its sample, this clonotype was seen a few times. This chain links TRBV18 with TRBJ2-7; D may be TRBD2 (5 bases). CDR3 length: 16 amino acids. Looked up from germline, CDR1 is KGHSH and CDR2 is LQKENI. Trimming took off 0 bases at V and 9 bases at J, with 21 bases between the two ends. Here the CDR3 reads CASSPPNGPNYEGQYF. Written as DNA, the CDR3 is TGTGCCAGCTCACCACCGAACGGACCGAACTACGAGGGGCAGTACTTC.

This clonotype appeared a few times. CDR3 protein: CASSYPGSNEQFF. The CDR3 DNA is TGTGCCAGCAGTTACCCCGGGAGTAATGAGCAGTTCTTC. The J gene is TRBJ2-1, the V gene TRBV6-5; tentatively, D is TRBD2 (6 bases). Between the trimmed V and J ends, which lost 2 bases and 7 bases, there was a span of 9 bases. The CDR3 consists of 13 residues. In germline, CDR1 is MNHEY, CDR2 SVGAGI.

In its sample, this clonotype was seen once. The chain has TRBV27 and TRBJ1-5; TRBD1 is a possible D gene (6 bases). V lost 5 bases to trimming and J lost 11 bases, with 19 bases between them. From germline, CDR1 is MNHEY and CDR2 SMNVEV (reference sequence). The CDR3 contains 14 residues. The CDR3 sequence: CASSPQGPRRAQHF. The CDR3 DNA is TGTGCCAGCAGTCCACAGGGCCCCCGTCGGGCCCAGCATTTT.

The sample holds a few counts of this clonotype. This chain uses TRBV7-2 with TRBJ1-6; 8 bases are a match to TRBD1. CDR1 SGHTA and CDR2 FQGNSA come from the germline V gene. This CDR3 has 15 amino acids. Trimming removed 5 bases from V and 9 bases from J; junction bases left unmatched: 9. DNA for the CDR3: TGTGCCAGCAGCCCCCGGACAGGGAAGGGTTCACCCCTCCACTTT. It codes for CASSPRTGKGSPLHF.

This clonotype was recorded a few times. The chain links TRBV12-3 or TRBV12-4 to TRBJ1-4; a possible D gene is TRBD1 (5 bases). V lost 6 bases to trimming and J lost 7 bases, with 12 bases between them. The length of the CDR3 is 13 residues. CDR3 DNA: TGTGCCAGCAGCTTGGCTGGGACTGAAAAACTGTTTTTT. This translates into CASSLAGTEKLFF.

V and J are TRBV13 and TRBJ2-3, with D maybe TRBD2 (5 bases). The CDR3 is made up of 17 amino acids. Germline CDR1 and CDR2: PRHDT and FYEKMQ (reference sequence). Trimming cost V 5 bases and J 5 bases, with 23 bases left between them. CDR3 sequence reads: CASSPGPQRDGEDTQYF. DNA for the CDR3: TGTGCCAGCAGCCCCGGGCCCCAGCGCGACGGGGAAGATACGCAGTATTTT.

J is TRBJ2-2 and V is TRBV15; possibly TRBD1 for D (6 bases). Trimming cost V 6 bases and J 2 bases, with 10 bases left between them. The CDR3 extends over 14 amino acids. Germline CDR1 reads LNHNV; CDR2 reads YYDKDF (reference sequence). As DNA, the CDR3 is TGTGCCACCAGTCAGGACAGTAACACCGGGGAGCTGTTTTTT. This codes for CATSQDSNTGELFF.